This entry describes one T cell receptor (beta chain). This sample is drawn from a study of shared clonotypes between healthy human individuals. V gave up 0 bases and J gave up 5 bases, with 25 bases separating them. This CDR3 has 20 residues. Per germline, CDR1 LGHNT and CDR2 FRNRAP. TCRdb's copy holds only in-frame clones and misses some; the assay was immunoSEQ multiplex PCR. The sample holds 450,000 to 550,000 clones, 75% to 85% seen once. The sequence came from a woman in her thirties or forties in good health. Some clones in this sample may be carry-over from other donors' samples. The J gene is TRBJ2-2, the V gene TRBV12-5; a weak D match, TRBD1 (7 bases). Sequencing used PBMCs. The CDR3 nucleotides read TGTGCTAGTGGTTTGGTACCCTACCAGGGGGGCCTAATAGATACCGGGGAGCTGTTTTTT. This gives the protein CASGLVPYQGGLIDTGELFF.